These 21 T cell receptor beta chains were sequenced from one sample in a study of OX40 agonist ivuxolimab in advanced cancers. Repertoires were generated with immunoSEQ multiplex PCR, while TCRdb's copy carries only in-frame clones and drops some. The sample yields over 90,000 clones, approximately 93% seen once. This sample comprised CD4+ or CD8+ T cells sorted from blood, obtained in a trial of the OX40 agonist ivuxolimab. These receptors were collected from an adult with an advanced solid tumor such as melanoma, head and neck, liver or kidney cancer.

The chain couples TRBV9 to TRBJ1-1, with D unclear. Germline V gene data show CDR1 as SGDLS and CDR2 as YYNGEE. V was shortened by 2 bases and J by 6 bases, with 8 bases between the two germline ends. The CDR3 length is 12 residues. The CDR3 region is CASSVPGAEAFF. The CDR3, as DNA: TGTGCCAGCAGCGTCCCCGGCGCTGAAGCTTTCTTT.

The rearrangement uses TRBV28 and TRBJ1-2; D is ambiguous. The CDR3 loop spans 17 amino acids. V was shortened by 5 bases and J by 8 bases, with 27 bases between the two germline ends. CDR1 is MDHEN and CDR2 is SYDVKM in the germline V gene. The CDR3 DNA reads TGTGCCAGCAGTCGCCCCCGGAATGACATGAATAAGGAAGGCTACACCTTC. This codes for CASSRPRNDMNKEGYTF.

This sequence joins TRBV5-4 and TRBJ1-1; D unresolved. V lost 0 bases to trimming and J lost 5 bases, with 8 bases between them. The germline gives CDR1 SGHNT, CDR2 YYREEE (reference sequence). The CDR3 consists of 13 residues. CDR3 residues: CASSLEGGTEAFF. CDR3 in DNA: TGTGCCAGCAGCTTGGAGGGCGGGACTGAAGCTTTCTTT.

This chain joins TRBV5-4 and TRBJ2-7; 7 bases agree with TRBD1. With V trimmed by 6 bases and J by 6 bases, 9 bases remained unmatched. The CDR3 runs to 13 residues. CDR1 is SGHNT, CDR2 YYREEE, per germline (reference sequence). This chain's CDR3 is CASTPDREGEQYF. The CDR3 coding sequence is TGTGCCAGCACACCTGACAGGGAAGGCGAGCAGTACTTC.

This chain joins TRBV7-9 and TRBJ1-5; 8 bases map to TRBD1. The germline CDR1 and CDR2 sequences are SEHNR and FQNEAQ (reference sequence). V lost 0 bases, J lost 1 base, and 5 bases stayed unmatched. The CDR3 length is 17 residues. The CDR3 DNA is TGTGCCAGCAGCTTAGCCCAGGGGGCTATGAGCAATCAGCCCCAGCATTTT. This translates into CASSLAQGAMSNQPQHF.

CDR3 loop: CASSPGIVNTEAFF. The CDR3 region has the DNA TGTGCCAGCAGTCCCGGGATTGTGAACACTGAAGCTTTCTTT. The gene calls are TRBV6-6 and TRBJ1-1; D is unclear. Trimming pared 5 bases from V and 0 bases from J, leaving 10 bases between. Germline V gene data show CDR1 as MNHNY and CDR2 as SVGAGI (reference sequence). There are 14 residues in the CDR3.

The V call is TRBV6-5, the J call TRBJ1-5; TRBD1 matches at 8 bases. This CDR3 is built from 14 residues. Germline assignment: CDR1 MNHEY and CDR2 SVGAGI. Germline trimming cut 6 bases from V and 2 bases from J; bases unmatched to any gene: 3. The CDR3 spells CASSRGQGNQPQHF. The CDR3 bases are TGTGCCAGCAGCCGGGGACAGGGCAATCAGCCCCAGCATTTT.

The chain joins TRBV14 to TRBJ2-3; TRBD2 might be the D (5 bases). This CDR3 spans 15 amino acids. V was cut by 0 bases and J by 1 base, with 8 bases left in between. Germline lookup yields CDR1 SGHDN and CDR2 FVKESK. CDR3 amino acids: CASSQDGLRTDTQYF. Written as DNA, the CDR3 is TGTGCCAGCAGCCAAGATGGACTCCGCACAGATACGCAGTATTTT. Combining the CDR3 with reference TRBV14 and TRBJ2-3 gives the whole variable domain EAGVTQFPSHSVIEKGQTVTLRCDPISGHDNLYWYRRVMGKEIKFLLHFVKESKQDESGMPNNRFLAERTGGTYSTLKVQPAELEDSGVYFCASSQDGLRTDTQYFGPGTRLTVL.

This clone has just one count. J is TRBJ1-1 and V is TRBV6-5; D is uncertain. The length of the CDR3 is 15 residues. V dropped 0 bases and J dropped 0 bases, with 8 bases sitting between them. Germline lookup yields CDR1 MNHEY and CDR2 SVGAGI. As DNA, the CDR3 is TGTGCCAGCAGTTACTCGACCAGTATGAACACTGAAGCTTTCTTT. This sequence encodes CASSYSTSMNTEAFF.

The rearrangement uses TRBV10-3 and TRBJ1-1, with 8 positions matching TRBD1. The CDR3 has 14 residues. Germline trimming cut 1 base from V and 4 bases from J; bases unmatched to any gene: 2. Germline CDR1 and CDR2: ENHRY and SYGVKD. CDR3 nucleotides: TGTGCCATCAGTGAGTTTGGACAGGGCACTGAAGCTTTCTTT. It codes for CAISEFGQGTEAFF.

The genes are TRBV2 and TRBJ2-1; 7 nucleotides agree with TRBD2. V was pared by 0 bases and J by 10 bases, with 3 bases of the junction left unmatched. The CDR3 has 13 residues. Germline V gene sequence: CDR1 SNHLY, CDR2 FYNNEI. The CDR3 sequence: CASSEARRGEQFF. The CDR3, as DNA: TGTGCCAGCAGTGAAGCGCGGCGGGGGGAGCAGTTCTTC.

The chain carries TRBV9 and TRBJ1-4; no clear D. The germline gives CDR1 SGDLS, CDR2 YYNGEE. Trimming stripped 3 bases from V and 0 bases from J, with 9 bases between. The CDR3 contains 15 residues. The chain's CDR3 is CASSARPTTNEKLFF. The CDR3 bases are TGTGCCAGCAGCGCCCGTCCGACAACTAATGAAAAACTGTTTTTT.

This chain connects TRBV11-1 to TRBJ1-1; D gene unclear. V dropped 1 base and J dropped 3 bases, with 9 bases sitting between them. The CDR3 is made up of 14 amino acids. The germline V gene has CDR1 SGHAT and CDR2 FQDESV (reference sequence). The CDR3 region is CASSLDLVDTEAFF. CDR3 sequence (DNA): TGTGCCAGCAGCTTAGATCTAGTGGACACTGAAGCTTTCTTT.

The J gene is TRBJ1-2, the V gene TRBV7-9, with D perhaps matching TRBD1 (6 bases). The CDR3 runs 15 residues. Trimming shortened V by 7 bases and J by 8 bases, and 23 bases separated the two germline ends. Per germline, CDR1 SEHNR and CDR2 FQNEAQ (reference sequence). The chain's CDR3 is CASTTGVQRGFGYTF. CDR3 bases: TGTGCCAGCACCACCGGAGTTCAGAGGGGGTTCGGCTACACCTTC.

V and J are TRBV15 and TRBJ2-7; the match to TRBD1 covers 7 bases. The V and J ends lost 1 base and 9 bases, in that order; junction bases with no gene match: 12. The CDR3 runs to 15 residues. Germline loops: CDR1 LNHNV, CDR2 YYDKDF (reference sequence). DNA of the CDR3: TGTGCCACCAGCAGAGGGGGGTCGACAGGGTCGGTGCAGTACTTC. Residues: CATSRGGSTGSVQYF.

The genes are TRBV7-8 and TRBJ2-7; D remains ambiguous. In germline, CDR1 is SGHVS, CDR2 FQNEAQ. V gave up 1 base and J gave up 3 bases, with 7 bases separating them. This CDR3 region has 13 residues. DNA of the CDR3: TGTGCCAGCAGCTTAGGCGGAATCTACGAGCAGTACTTC. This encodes CASSLGGIYEQYF. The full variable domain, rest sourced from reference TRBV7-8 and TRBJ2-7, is GAGVSQSPRYKVAKRGQDVALRCDPISGHVSLFWYQQALGQGPEFLTYFQNEAQLDKSGLPSDRFFAERPEGSVSTLKIQRTQQEDSAVYLCASSLGGIYEQYFGPGTRLTVT.

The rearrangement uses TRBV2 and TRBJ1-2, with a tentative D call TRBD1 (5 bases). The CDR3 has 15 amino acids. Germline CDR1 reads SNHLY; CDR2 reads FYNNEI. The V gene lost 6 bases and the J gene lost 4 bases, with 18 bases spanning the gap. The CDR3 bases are TGTGCCAGCAGCTTACTGGGGACGGGATTCTATGGCTACACCTTC. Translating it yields CASSLLGTGFYGYTF.

CDR3 nucleotide sequence: TGTGCCAGCAGTGGTCCACGAAGGTTCAATCAGCCCCAGCATTTT. It specifies CASSGPRRFNQPQHF. The chain is built from TRBV25-1 and TRBJ1-5; D gene unclear. Trimming cost V 4 bases and J 3 bases, with 13 bases left between them. CDR3 length equals 15 residues. Germline lookup yields CDR1 MGHDK and CDR2 SYGVNS.

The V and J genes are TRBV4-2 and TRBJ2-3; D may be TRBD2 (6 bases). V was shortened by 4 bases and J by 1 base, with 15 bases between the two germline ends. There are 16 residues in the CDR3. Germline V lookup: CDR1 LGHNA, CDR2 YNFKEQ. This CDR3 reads CASSPINSGGTDTQYF. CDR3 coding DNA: TGTGCCAGCAGCCCGATAAACTCGGGGGGCACAGATACGCAGTATTTT.

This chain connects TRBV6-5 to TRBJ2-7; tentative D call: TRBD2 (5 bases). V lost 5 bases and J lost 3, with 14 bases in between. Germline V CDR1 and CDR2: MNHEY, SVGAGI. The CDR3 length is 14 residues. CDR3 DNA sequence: TGTGCCAGCAGTCCCTCCCTCACTAGCTACGAGCAGTACTTC. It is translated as CASSPSLTSYEQYF.

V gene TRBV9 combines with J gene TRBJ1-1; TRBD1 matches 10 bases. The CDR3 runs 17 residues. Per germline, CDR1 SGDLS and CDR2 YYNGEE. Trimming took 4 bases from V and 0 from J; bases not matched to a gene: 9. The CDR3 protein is CASSSPGQGILNTEAFF. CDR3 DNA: TGTGCCAGCAGCTCACCGGGACAGGGGATATTGAACACTGAAGCTTTCTTT.